This TCR beta chain was profiled in a study of T-cell memory formation after mild COVID-19. TCRdb reprocessed the 5' RACE reads via MiXCR and lists one record per CDR3 protein. The sample records about 430,000 distinct CDR3 sequences, under 20% being singletons. The J segment lost 1 base and the V segment lost 2 bases, leaving 6 bases of the junction unmatched. This CDR3 is 16 amino acids long. Germline V gene data show CDR1 as MNHEY and CDR2 as SVGEGT. This clonotype originated in a man in his late teens or twenties who had mild COVID-19 (a few samples of this study predate the infection). Cell type and time point are not known. This chain joins TRBV6-2 or TRBV6-3 and TRBJ1-1; 8 bases are shared with TRBD1. Sequenced input: PBMCs or a T cell subset sorted from them (not recorded which). This CDR3 reads CASSYGNRGRNTEAFF. CDR3 in DNA: TGTGCCAGCAGTTACGGTAACAGGGGGAGGAACACTGAAGCTTTCTTT.